These 24 T cell receptor beta chains were sequenced from one sample in a study of blood T cell repertoires in COVID-19. This table comes from immunoSEQ multiplex PCR, and its TCRdb copy is limited to in-frame clones, with some not included. The sample comprises tens of thousands of clones, approximately 71% of which are singletons, and less than 20% rests with the top ten. Sequences were obtained from peripheral blood. Source of these receptors: a human donor in a cohort sampled during active COVID-19.

This chain links TRBV4-2 with TRBJ1-2, with D possibly TRBD1 on 6 matching bases. The V end was cut by 1 base, the J end by 7 bases, with 16 bases between. Germline V gene data show CDR1 as LGHNA and CDR2 as YNFKEQ. The length of the CDR3 is 15 residues. CDR3 in amino acids: CASSQVGAQSGGYTF. The CDR3 coding sequence is TGTGCCAGCAGCCAAGTGGGGGCACAGTCGGGTGGCTACACCTTC.

The rearrangement links TRBV5-1 to TRBJ1-6; TRBD1 is a possible D gene (5 bases). The germline V gene has CDR1 SGHRS and CDR2 YFSETQ. The CDR3 runs 15 residues. Trimming took 0 bases from V and 7 from J, leaving 11 bases between them. The CDR3 loop is CASSLAQGGNSPLHF. The CDR3 DNA sequence: TGCGCCAGCAGCTTGGCGCAGGGAGGGAATTCACCCCTCCACTTT.

The genes are TRBV27 and TRBJ1-4, with a tentative D call TRBD1 (5 bases). Trimming took 7 bases from V and 4 from J, leaving 10 bases between them. The length of the CDR3 is 13 residues. Per germline, CDR1 MNHEY and CDR2 SMNVEV (reference sequence). CDR3 coding DNA: TGTGCCAGCAAGGGGTCCGTTAATGAAAAACTGTTTTTT. Amino acid sequence: CASKGSVNEKLFF.

This chain links TRBV7-6 with TRBJ2-6; the D gene is possibly TRBD1 (5 bases). Germline CDR1 reads SGHVS; CDR2 reads FNYEAQ. CDR3 length: 15 residues. The V gene lost 5 bases and the J gene lost 0 bases, with 8 bases spanning the gap. The CDR3 region has the DNA TGTGCCAGCAGCCCACAGGTCTCTGGGGCCAACGTCCTGACTTTC. Translated: CASSPQVSGANVLTF.

The chain uses TRBV4-3 and TRBJ2-7; TRBD2 agrees at 8 bases. The length of the CDR3 is 16 residues. Germline CDR1 is LGHNA and CDR2 is YSLEER. The V and J ends lost 0 bases and 3 bases, in that order; junction bases with no gene match: 7. The CDR3 bases are TGCGCCAGCAGCCAAGATAGGGTAGCGGGGCTCTACGAGCAGTACTTC. Its protein is CASSQDRVAGLYEQYF.

The chain combines TRBV5-8 with TRBJ2-7; 8 nucleotides align to TRBD1. The V gene end was trimmed by 6 bases and the J gene end by 4 bases; junction bases not matched to a gene: 9. The germline gives CDR1 SGHTS, CDR2 YDEGEE. The CDR3 runs to 14 residues. CDR3: CASTRRDRQYEQYF. DNA of the CDR3: TGTGCCAGCACCCGCCGGGACAGGCAATACGAGCAGTACTTC.

The chain uses TRBV28 and TRBJ2-1, with TRBD1 as a possible D gene (5 bases). V lost 4 bases, J lost 2 bases, and 15 bases lay in between. This CDR3 is 16 amino acids long. Germline V lookup: CDR1 MDHEN, CDR2 SYDVKM. The CDR3 DNA is TGTGCCAGCAGTTCGACAGATTATTTACCCTACAATGAGCAGTTCTTC. Residues: CASSSTDYLPYNEQFF.

The rearrangement links TRBV4-3 to TRBJ1-5; D gene unclear. V shed 0 bases and J shed 1 base, with 7 bases lying between them. Germline V gene data show CDR1 as LGHNA and CDR2 as YSLEER. The CDR3 totals 15 residues. CDR3: CASSQDGNSNQPQHF. The CDR3 region has the DNA TGCGCCAGCAGCCAAGACGGTAACAGCAATCAGCCCCAGCATTTT.

The J gene is TRBJ1-1, the V gene TRBV5-1; 8 bases are a match to TRBD1. The trim removed 0 bases at V and 7 bases at J, leaving 5 bases unmatched. There are 14 residues in the CDR3. Germline values: CDR1 SGHRS, CDR2 YFSETQ. The CDR3 sequence: CASSLDRGNGEAFF. As DNA, the CDR3 is TGCGCCAGCAGCTTGGACAGGGGGAACGGTGAAGCTTTCTTT.

V usage is TRBV28 and J usage is TRBJ1-1, with D maybe TRBD1 (6 bases). The V and J ends lost 8 bases and 4 bases respectively, with 35 bases between them. The CDR3 totals 20 residues. Per germline, CDR1 MDHEN and CDR2 SYDVKM. The CDR3 DNA reads as TGTGCCAGCGGGTATGGAGCCAGGGGCAGCCTGGGTCGGATGCGCACTGAAGCTTTCTTT. Amino acids: CASGYGARGSLGRMRTEAFF.

The V and J genes are TRBV3-1 (or the pseudogene TRBV3-2) and TRBJ2-2; TRBD1 matches 11 bases. Trimming took 0 bases from V and 5 from J; bases not matched to a gene: 5. The V gene's germline CDR1 is LGHDT and CDR2 YNNKEL (reference sequence). The CDR3 consists of 17 residues. This chain's CDR3 is CASSQDGQGALTGELFF. In DNA form, the CDR3 reads TGTGCCAGCAGCCAAGATGGACAGGGGGCCCTAACCGGGGAGCTGTTTTTT.

This chain uses TRBV11-3 with TRBJ1-2; D unresolved. Trimming left V 0 bases short and J 2 bases short, with 13 bases between. Germline loops: CDR1 SGHNT, CDR2 YENEEA. The CDR3 covers 16 residues. CDR3: CASSLEGRGGNYGYTF. For the CDR3, the DNA is TGTGCCAGCAGCTTAGAAGGGAGAGGAGGGAACTATGGCTACACCTTC.

The J gene is TRBJ2-1, the V gene TRBV11-2, with TRBD2 matching over 10 bases. V lost 2 bases, J lost 4 bases, and 5 bases stayed unmatched. The CDR3 contains 16 residues. Germline lookup yields CDR1 SGHAT and CDR2 FQNNGV. Written as DNA, the CDR3 is TGTGCCAGCAGCTTAACTAGCGGGAATACGTACAATGAGCAGTTCTTC. It translates to CASSLTSGNTYNEQFF.

This chain links TRBV28 with TRBJ2-1; D uncertain. The CDR3 consists of 16 residues. Per the germline V gene, CDR1 is MDHEN and CDR2 is SYDVKM. V dropped 6 bases and J dropped 2 bases, with 17 bases sitting between them. CDR3 residues: CASSPPWRRAYNEQFF. The DNA of the CDR3 is TGTGCCAGCAGCCCACCCTGGCGGCGAGCCTACAATGAGCAGTTCTTC.

For the CDR3, the DNA is TGTGCCAGCAGCAAGGGGTATGGCTACACCTTC. Its protein product is CASSKGYGYTF. The chain links TRBV3-1 (or the pseudogene TRBV3-2) to TRBJ1-2; possibly TRBD1 for D (5 bases). Per germline, CDR1 LGHDT and CDR2 YNNKEL (reference sequence). This CDR3 has 11 residues. V was shortened by 5 bases and J by 5 bases, with 6 bases between the two germline ends.

The chain combines TRBV7-8 with TRBJ2-7; D perhaps matches TRBD1 (6 bases). From germline, CDR1 is SGHVS and CDR2 FQNEAQ. This CDR3 is built from 13 residues. Trimming took off 1 base at V and 6 bases at J, with 10 bases between the two ends. As DNA, the CDR3 is TGTGCCAGCAGCTTAGGGACAGTGGGCGAGCAGTACTTC. Its translation: CASSLGTVGEQYF.

V gene TRBV6-6 combines with J gene TRBJ1-1; 7 nucleotides agree with TRBD1. Germline V gene data show CDR1 as MNHNY and CDR2 as SVGAGI (reference sequence). The CDR3 is 13 amino acids. With V trimmed by 2 bases and J by 7 bases, 4 bases remained unmatched. In DNA, the CDR3 is TGTGCCAGCAGTTACAGGGGGCCGGATGAAGCTTTCTTT. Its protein is CASSYRGPDEAFF.

V gene TRBV2 combines with J gene TRBJ2-5; no firm D call. CDR3 length: 10 amino acids. Germline V CDR1 and CDR2: SNHLY, FYNNEI. Trimming cost V 8 bases and J 2 bases, with 3 bases left between them. The CDR3 bases are TGTGCCAGCGTACAAGAGACCCAGTACTTC. Translated, it gives CASVQETQYF.

The rearrangement joins TRBV3-1 (or the pseudogene TRBV3-2) to TRBJ2-5; the D gene is possibly TRBD2 (6 bases). From germline, CDR1 is LGHDT and CDR2 YNNKEL (reference sequence). With 4 bases removed from V and 3 bases from J, the gap between germline ends came to 6 bases. The CDR3 totals 12 residues. CDR3: CASSLAEETQYF. The CDR3 DNA reads as TGTGCCAGCAGCCTAGCGGAAGAGACCCAGTACTTC.

The chain carries TRBV29-1 and TRBJ2-5; D gene ambiguous. Trimming removed 0 bases at V and 3 bases at J, with 14 bases between. The CDR3 consists of 15 residues. CDR1 is SQVTM, CDR2 ANQGSEA, per germline. DNA of the CDR3: TGCAGCGTTGAAGACTCGCGAGACTTAAAAGAGACCCAGTACTTC. Translation: CSVEDSRDLKETQYF.

The chain employs TRBV7-8 and TRBJ2-7; D remains unclear. The V end was cut by 5 bases, the J end by 2 bases, with 13 bases between. Germline assignment: CDR1 SGHVS and CDR2 FQNEAQ. The CDR3 loop spans 14 amino acids. CDR3 loop: CASSRRNYPYEQYF. The DNA for the CDR3 is TGTGCCAGCAGCCGCCGAAACTACCCCTACGAGCAGTACTTC.

The chain recombines TRBV9 with TRBJ2-7; tentative D call: TRBD2 (5 bases). The germline V gene has CDR1 SGDLS and CDR2 YYNGEE. The V and J ends lost 4 bases and 0 bases respectively, with 11 bases between them. The CDR3 runs 14 residues. CDR3 amino acids: CASSTDFLSYEQYF. CDR3 DNA sequence: TGTGCCAGCAGCACGGACTTCCTCTCCTACGAGCAGTACTTC.

In DNA form, the CDR3 reads TGTGCCAGTAGTATAGCGGAGGGATCCTATGGCTACACCTTC. Translated, it gives CASSIAEGSYGYTF. The chain joins TRBV19 to TRBJ1-2; D uncertain. The CDR3 covers 14 residues. Trimming took off 1 base at V and 4 bases at J, with 10 bases between the two ends. CDR1 and CDR2 (germline): LNHDA, SQIVND (reference sequence).

This sequence joins TRBV10-3 and TRBJ2-7; D possibly corresponds to TRBD1 (6 bases). Germline V gives CDR1 ENHRY, CDR2 SYGVKD. The CDR3 contains 14 residues. V was pared by 5 bases and J by 5 bases, with 16 bases between. This chain's CDR3 is CAISHPRGRNEQYF. The CDR3 region has the DNA TGTGCCATCAGTCATCCCAGGGGCAGGAACGAGCAGTACTTC.